The 13 T cell receptor beta chains below come from one sample, sequenced in a study of T cell responses to AZD1222 COVID-19 vaccine. The method was immunoSEQ multiplex PCR; TCRdb's version includes in-frame clones alone and lacks a portion of them. The sample comprises around 180,000 clones, 88% of which are singletons, and roughly a quarter rests with the top ten. Sample: peripheral blood, taken 28 days after the second AZD1222 dose. The receptors were gathered from an adult who received the AZD1222 COVID-19 vaccine.

Details on this clone: Other DNA sequences from this sample encode an identical CDR3 as well. This sequence joins TRBV7-3 and TRBJ2-3, with a weak D call TRBD2 (5 bases). This CDR3 is built from 15 residues. Deletions cut 5 bases from V and 2 bases from J, with 14 bases between. The V gene's germline CDR1 is SGHTA and CDR2 FQGTGA. The CDR3 reads CASSQAGGSTDTQYF. The DNA of the CDR3 is TGTGCCAGCAGCCAGGCCGGAGGCTCCACAGATACGCAGTATTTT. The entire variable domain, with the rest obtained from reference TRBV7-3 and TRBJ2-3, is as follows: GAGVSQTPSNKVTEKGKYVELRCDPISGHTALYWYRQSLGQGPEFLIYFQGTGAADDSGLPNDRFFAVRPEGSVSTLKIQRTERGDSAVYLCASSQAGGSTDTQYFGPGTRLTVL.

Only one count was recorded for this clone. The genes are TRBV28 and TRBJ1-4; D unclear. Germline V gives CDR1 MDHEN, CDR2 SYDVKM. This CDR3 contains 16 residues. V was cut by 2 bases and J by 0 bases, with 10 bases left in between. CDR3 in DNA: TGTGCCAGCAGTTTAATGGGCAGCCCAACTAATGAAAAACTGTTTTTT. As protein: CASSLMGSPTNEKLFF.

This chain uses TRBV4-2 with TRBJ2-7, with 7 bases identical to TRBD2. Germline assignment: CDR1 LGHNA and CDR2 YNFKEQ. The V segment lost 8 bases and the J segment 4 bases; nucleotides outside the gene matches: 14. The CDR3 has 15 amino acids. The CDR3 nucleotides are TGTGCCAGCGGTTTGGTGGGGCGGGAGAGGTACGAGCAGTACTTC. As protein: CASGLVGRERYEQYF.

This chain links TRBV28 with TRBJ1-1; D remains ambiguous. The germline CDR1 and CDR2 sequences are MDHEN and SYDVKM. Trimming pared 2 bases from V and 3 bases from J, leaving 4 bases between. This CDR3 comprises 12 residues. The CDR3 sequence: CASSLKYTEAFF. The CDR3 DNA follows: TGTGCCAGCAGTTTAAAGTACACTGAAGCTTTCTTT.

The V gene is TRBV28, the J gene TRBJ2-7, with a tentative D call TRBD2 (6 bases). V lost 5 bases to trimming and J lost 9 bases, with 17 bases between them. Germline CDR1 is MDHEN and CDR2 is SYDVKM. The CDR3 consists of 13 residues. The chain's CDR3 is CASSPLPMGGQYF. The CDR3 DNA is TGTGCCAGCAGTCCTTTACCGATGGGGGGGCAGTACTTC.

The chain has TRBV4-3 and TRBJ1-5, with 7 positions matching TRBD1. After removal of 5 bases from V and 4 bases from J, the junction contained 5 bases not matched to a gene. CDR1 is LGHNA and CDR2 is YSLEER in the germline V gene. The CDR3 loop spans 14 amino acids. CDR3 sequence (DNA): TGCGCCAGCAGCTCGGACAGGAGAAATCAGCCCCAGCATTTT. As protein: CASSSDRRNQPQHF.

This sequence joins TRBV19 and TRBJ1-2; D call uncertain. Looked up from germline, CDR1 is LNHDA and CDR2 is SQIVND (reference sequence). This CDR3 region has 14 residues. The germline V and J ends were trimmed by 6 bases and 2 bases, with 13 bases remaining between them. CDR3 in amino acids: CASSPRAENYGYTF. The CDR3 DNA sequence: TGTGCCAGTAGCCCCCGGGCGGAGAACTATGGCTACACCTTC.

This chain connects TRBV6-5 to TRBJ2-7, with TRBD2 matching 7 bases. The CDR3 spans 16 residues. Trimming removed 2 bases from V and 4 bases from J; junction bases left unmatched: 11. The germline V gene encodes CDR1 MNHEY and CDR2 SVGAGI. The CDR3 coding sequence is TGTGCCAGCAGTTACCGGCGGGAGAGTCACCATTACGAGCAGTACTTC. This gives the protein CASSYRRESHHYEQYF.

J is TRBJ1-6 and V is TRBV28; D is ambiguous. CDR3 length: 17 residues. V was cut by 2 bases and J by 0 bases, with 11 bases left in between. Germline V gene sequence: CDR1 MDHEN, CDR2 SYDVKM. CDR3 sequence (DNA): TGTGCCAGCAGTTTACTCGGGCAGCCCTCCTATAATTCACCCCTCCACTTT. Translation gives CASSLLGQPSYNSPLHF.

This chain uses TRBV7-2 with TRBJ2-3, with D possibly TRBD2 on 5 matching bases. In germline, CDR1 is SGHTA, CDR2 FQGNSA. V dropped 2 bases and J dropped 10 bases, with 10 bases sitting between them. The CDR3 sequence is 12 residues long. CDR3 amino acids: CASSLIAGPQYF. As DNA, the CDR3 is TGTGCCAGCAGCTTAATTGCGGGTCCGCAGTATTTT.

The CDR3 sequence is CASSQGPGGGRNTGELFF. The CDR3 DNA reads TGTGCCAGCAGTCAGGGCCCAGGGGGTGGTCGGAACACCGGGGAGCTGTTTTTT. V gene TRBV28 combines with J gene TRBJ2-2, with 7 bases identical to TRBD1. With V trimmed by 5 bases and J by 1 base, 13 bases remained unmatched. Per germline, CDR1 MDHEN and CDR2 SYDVKM. This CDR3 is 18 amino acids long. Together with reference TRBV28 and TRBJ2-2, the CDR3 gives the full variable domain: DVKVTQSSRYLVKRTGEKVFLECVQDMDHENMFWYRQDPGLGLRLIYFSYDVKMKEKGDIPEGYSVSREKKERFSLILESASTNQTSMYLCASSQGPGGGRNTGELFFGEGSRLTVL.

This sequence joins TRBV6-5 and TRBJ2-3; 8 bases agree with TRBD2. There are 15 residues in the CDR3. The germline V gene encodes CDR1 MNHEY and CDR2 SVGAGI. V lost 7 bases and J lost 3; bases outside the gene matches: 9. The CDR3 nucleotides read TGTGCCAGCACCATAGACTCGGGGGGGACAGATACGCAGTATTTT. Its protein is CASTIDSGGTDTQYF.

The V call is TRBV11-3, the J call TRBJ1-1; D not certain. The CDR3 runs to 13 residues. V was shortened by 1 base and J by 2 bases, with 5 bases between the two germline ends. CDR1 and CDR2 (germline): SGHNT, YENEEA. CDR3 region: CASSLGRNTEAFF. CDR3 sequence (DNA): TGTGCCAGCAGCTTAGGACGAAACACTGAAGCTTTCTTT.